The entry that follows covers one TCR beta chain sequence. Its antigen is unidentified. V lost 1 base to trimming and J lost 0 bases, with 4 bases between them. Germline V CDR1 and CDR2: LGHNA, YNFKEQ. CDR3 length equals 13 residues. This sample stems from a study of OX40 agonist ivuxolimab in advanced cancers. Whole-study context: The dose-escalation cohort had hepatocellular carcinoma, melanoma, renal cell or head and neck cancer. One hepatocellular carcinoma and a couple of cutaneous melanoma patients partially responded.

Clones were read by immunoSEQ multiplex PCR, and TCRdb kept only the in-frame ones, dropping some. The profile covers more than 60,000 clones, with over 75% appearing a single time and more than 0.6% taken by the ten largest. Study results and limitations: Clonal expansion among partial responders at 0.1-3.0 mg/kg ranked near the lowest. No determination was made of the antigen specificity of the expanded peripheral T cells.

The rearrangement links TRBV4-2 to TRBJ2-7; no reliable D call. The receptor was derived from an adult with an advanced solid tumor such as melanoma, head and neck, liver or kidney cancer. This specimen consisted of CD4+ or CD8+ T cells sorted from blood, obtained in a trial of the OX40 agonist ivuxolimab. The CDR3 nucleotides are TGTGCCAGCAGCCAAGCCAACTCCTACGAGCAGTACTTC. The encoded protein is CASSQANSYEQYF.